This is a list of T cell receptor beta chains from one sample in a study of blood T cell repertoires in COVID-19. Measured with immunoSEQ multiplex PCR; TCRdb has only the in-frame clones, and not every one. The profile shows 130,000 or so clones, about four fifths of them singletons. The source material was peripheral blood. These receptors were taken from a human donor in a cohort sampled during active COVID-19. Each CDR3 is given with its conserved first and last residue. The D gene is left open where the match is weak. Some rows mark clone size as missing; the rest say once, few, many or name a class of expanded clone.

j_call: TRBJ2-1; v_call: TRBV19; d_call: TRBD2; clone_size: .; cdr3_aa: CASSILAGGRHEQFF; cdr3_nt: TGTGCCAGTAGTATACTAGCGGGAGGGCGGCATGAGCAGTTCTTC
j_call: TRBJ2-7; v_call: TRBV6-2/TRBV6-3; d_call: .; clone_size: .; cdr3_aa: CASSAYLVTYEQYF; cdr3_nt: TGTGCCAGCAGTGCATATCTAGTAACCTACGAGCAGTACTTC
j_call: TRBJ1-1; v_call: TRBV9; d_call: TRBD1; clone_size: .; cdr3_aa: CASSVSHRGEEAFF; cdr3_nt: TGTGCCAGCAGCGTTTCTCACAGGGGGGAGGAAGCTTTCTTT
j_call: TRBJ2-3; v_call: TRBV7-3; d_call: TRBD2; clone_size: .; cdr3_aa: CASSPGVAGDPDTQYF; cdr3_nt: TGTGCCAGCAGCCCCGGGGTTGCGGGAGATCCAGATACGCAGTATTTT
j_call: TRBJ2-3; v_call: TRBV13; d_call: TRBD1; clone_size: .; cdr3_aa: CASSFDRATDTQYF; cdr3_nt: TGTGCCAGCAGCTTCGACAGGGCCACAGATACGCAGTATTTT
j_call: TRBJ2-7; v_call: TRBV7-7; d_call: TRBD1; clone_size: few; cdr3_aa: CASSLSDRGHEQYF; cdr3_nt: TGTGCTAGCAGCTTAAGCGACAGGGGGCACGAGCAGTACTTC
j_call: TRBJ2-7; v_call: TRBV7-7; d_call: .; clone_size: .; cdr3_aa: CASSFNEGSYEQYF; cdr3_nt: TGTGCTAGCAGCTTTAATGAGGGAAGCTACGAGCAGTACTTC
j_call: TRBJ2-7; v_call: TRBV11-2; d_call: TRBD2; clone_size: .; cdr3_aa: CASSLDVGGSTYEQYF; cdr3_nt: TGTGCCAGCAGCTTAGATGTCGGCGGGAGCACGTACGAGCAGTACTTC
j_call: TRBJ2-2; v_call: TRBV24-1; d_call: .; clone_size: .; cdr3_aa: CATSDQDRPGELFF; cdr3_nt: TGTGCCACCAGTGATCAAGACAGGCCCGGGGAGCTGTTTTTT
j_call: TRBJ2-1; v_call: TRBV11-2; d_call: .; clone_size: .; cdr3_aa: CASRRDHYNEQFF; cdr3_nt: TGTGCCAGCAGGCGGGACCACTACAATGAGCAGTTCTTC
j_call: TRBJ2-1; v_call: TRBV4-2; d_call: TRBD2; clone_size: .; cdr3_aa: CASSQRTSSYNEQFF; cdr3_nt: TGTGCCAGCAGCCAAAGGACTAGCTCCTACAATGAGCAGTTCTTC
j_call: TRBJ2-7; v_call: TRBV5-1; d_call: .; clone_size: once; cdr3_aa: CASSLGSSGTLGGYEQYF; cdr3_nt: TGCGCCAGCAGCCTAGGGAGTTCCGGGACCTTGGGGGGATACGAGCAGTACTTC
j_call: TRBJ2-1; v_call: TRBV7-2; d_call: TRBD2; clone_size: .; cdr3_aa: CASSPRVSGGPSYNEQFF; cdr3_nt: TGTGCCAGCAGCCCTCGGGTGTCGGGAGGGCCGTCGTACAATGAGCAGTTCTTC
j_call: TRBJ2-2; v_call: TRBV7-2; d_call: .; clone_size: .; cdr3_aa: CASSLSSANTGELFF; cdr3_nt: TGTGCCAGCAGCTTAAGCAGCGCGAACACCGGGGAGCTGTTTTTT
j_call: TRBJ2-1; v_call: TRBV19; d_call: TRBD2; clone_size: .; cdr3_aa: CADKLAGGGNEQFF; cdr3_nt: TGTGCCGACAAGCTTGCGGGAGGGGGGAATGAGCAGTTCTTC
j_call: TRBJ1-2; v_call: TRBV28; d_call: .; clone_size: .; cdr3_aa: CASSRGGSYGYTF; cdr3_nt: TGTGCCAGCAGCCGGGGAGGGAGTTATGGCTACACCTTC